This TCR beta chain stems from a study of OX40 agonist ivuxolimab in advanced cancers. Overall study findings and caveats: Among the lowest levels of clonal expansion were found in partial responders at 0.1-3.0 mg/kg.

Only in-frame clones appear in the TCRdb table, and some are missing; sequencing was by immunoSEQ multiplex PCR. The sample holds about 56,000 clones; 65% to 90% are singletons and the top ten take around 3.8%. As for this clone: Antigen unknown.

The V end lost 5 bases, the J end lost 8 bases, and 16 bases lay between the germline ends. CDR1 and CDR2 (germline): LNHDA, SQIVND (reference sequence). The CDR3 is made up of 15 amino acids. The V call is TRBV19, the J call TRBJ1-6, with D possibly matching TRBD1 (6 bases). The receptor's source is an adult with an advanced solid tumor such as melanoma, head and neck, liver or kidney cancer. The sequencing used CD4+ or CD8+ T cells sorted from blood, collected in a trial of the OX40 agonist ivuxolimab. This CDR3 is CASSPPPGAYSPLHF. The CDR3 DNA is TGTGCCAGTAGTCCGCCACCGGGGGCTTATTCACCCCTCCACTTT.